The 5 T cell receptor beta chains presented below share a single source sample, sequenced in a study of T cell clonality in common variable immunodeficiency (dated by TCRdb to about 2015). The library was produced with the immunoSEQ multiplex PCR assay. Entries here come from immuneACCESS through TCRdb and include only in-frame sequences with V and J called. Some clones fail to appear in such tables; in the studies checked, an unresolved V gene covers under half of the shortfall, and the cause of the remainder is unknown. For this sample the table reports tens of thousands of clones, with no clone seen just once. In total, the top ten clones hold roughly 1.5% of the sample. The sequenced sample was peripheral blood mononuclear cells. These receptors were obtained from a person aged 18 to 75 in good health.

The CDR3 DNA, read in part, is TGTGCCAGCATAAGGTCACAGCTCGGAAACACC. Translated: CASIRSQLGNT. The entire CDR3 sequence reads CASIRSQLGNTIYF. The chain joins TRBV2 to TRBJ1-3; D ambiguous. The read ends 3 residues before the CDR3 terminus; that terminus is restored from the germline J gene. The germline V gene has CDR1 SNHLY and CDR2 FYNNEI. The V end was cut by 7 bases, the J end by 4 bases, with 14 bases between. The CDR3 loop spans 14 amino acids.

This clone was observed at least ten times. The missing CDR3 end, 3 residues past where the read stops, is filled in from the germline J gene. The chain has TRBV12-3 or TRBV12-4 and TRBJ2-1; TRBD2 matches 11 bases. The CDR3 length is 16 residues. V gave up 4 bases and J gave up 8 bases; unmatched junction bases: 10. Partial CDR3 DNA: TGTGCCAGCAGTTCGGCCGGGACTAGCGGTTTCTATGAG. It translates to CASSSAGTSGFYE. The entire CDR3 protein reads CASSSAGTSGFYEQFF.

This clone has at least ten counts. From the germline J gene comes the end of the CDR3, since the read stops 3 residues before it. V and J are TRBV3-1 (or the pseudogene TRBV3-2) and TRBJ2-6; 7 bases line up with TRBD1. The V and J ends lost 4 bases and 0 bases, in that order; junction bases with no gene match: 3. Per germline, CDR1 LGHDT and CDR2 YNNKEL (reference sequence). The CDR3 runs to 16 residues. CDR3 bases read: TGTGCCAGCAGCCTCAGACAGGGCTCTGGGGCCAACGTC. This encodes CASSLRQGSGANV. The CDR3 in full is CASSLRQGSGANVLTF.

This clone appeared many times. Sequencing ends 3 residues short of the CDR3 end; the germline J gene provides the rest. The genes are TRBV18 and TRBJ2-4, with 14 bases aligning to TRBD2. CDR3 length equals 21 residues. The germline gives CDR1 KGHSH, CDR2 LQKENI. J gave up 1 base and V 4 bases, and 15 bases lay outside the gene matches. CDR3: CASSLSSSGLAGEGAKNIQYF. The CDR3 bases that were read are TGTGCCAGCTCACTAAGCTCGTCGGGACTAGCGGGAGAGGGGGCCAAAAACATT.

This clone was counted at least ten times. The read terminates 3 residues ahead of where the CDR3 ends, so the germline J gene completes it. The chain joins TRBV19 to TRBJ2-2, with a tentative D call TRBD2 (5 bases). Germline V gene sequence: CDR1 LNHDA, CDR2 SQIVND (reference sequence). Trimming took 1 base from V and 2 from J, leaving 8 bases between them. This CDR3 region has 15 residues. This CDR3 reads CASSIGGLNTGELFF. The DNA read from the CDR3 is TGTGCCAGTAGTATAGGCGGGCTCAACACCGGGGAG. The whole variable domain, filled in from reference TRBV19 and TRBJ2-2, reads DGGITQSPKYLFRKEGQNVTLSCEQNLNHDAMYWYRQDPGQGLRLIYYSQIVNDFQKGDIAEGYSVSREKKESFPLTVTSAQKNPTAFYLCASSIGGLNTGELFFGEGSRLTVL.